The clone carrying this TCR beta chain showed up many times. Its target is unknown. V dropped 2 bases and J dropped 4; count of bases not matched to a gene: 3. This CDR3 comprises 15 residues. From germline, CDR1 is SEHNR and CDR2 FQNEAQ (reference sequence). This sample is part of a study of T-cell memory formation after mild COVID-19. Study results and caveats: Clones shrinking between day 15 and 85 showed a balanced CD4/CD8 split, and those that grew later tilted toward CD4+. Detection of some responders pre-infection suggested pre-existing cross-reactive memory T cells participated. Mostly located in CM and EM were contracting CD4+ clones, with contracting CD8+ clones located in EMRA. Second-wave clones with a day 37 peak had unconfirmed SARS-CoV-2 specificity.

One entry per CDR3 protein results from TCRdb running MiXCR on the 5' RACE reads. The sample lists approximately 60,000 distinct CDR3 sequences, about 10% occurring once. The chain uses TRBV7-9 and TRBJ2-3, with 10 bases aligning to TRBD2. The receptor comes from a man aged 18 to 30 who had mild COVID-19 (a few samples of this study predate the infection). Cell type and time point are not known. Sequencing was performed on PBMCs or a T cell subset sorted from them (not recorded which). Here the CDR3 reads CASSLTSGAPDTQYF. The CDR3 coding sequence is TGTGCCAGCAGCTTAACTAGCGGGGCGCCAGATACGCAGTATTTT.